This T cell receptor (beta chain) was retrieved from a study of control samples from healthy donors and cancer patients. Sequencing used immunoSEQ multiplex PCR; TCRdb keeps in-frame clones, though not all of them. Here the sample spans roughly 88,000 clones, 90% to 95% being singletons. CDR3 length equals 14 residues. The germline gives CDR1 SGHDN, CDR2 FVKESK. V lost 3 bases and J lost 2, with 10 bases in between. This TCR was recovered from a man between 18 and 35 years old in good health. The chain couples TRBV14 to TRBJ1-2; TRBD1 is a possible D gene (6 bases). The specimen was blood. CDR3 in DNA: TGTGCCAGCAGCCAGAGGGGGTTCAACTATGGCTACACCTTC. Its protein product is CASSQRGFNYGYTF.